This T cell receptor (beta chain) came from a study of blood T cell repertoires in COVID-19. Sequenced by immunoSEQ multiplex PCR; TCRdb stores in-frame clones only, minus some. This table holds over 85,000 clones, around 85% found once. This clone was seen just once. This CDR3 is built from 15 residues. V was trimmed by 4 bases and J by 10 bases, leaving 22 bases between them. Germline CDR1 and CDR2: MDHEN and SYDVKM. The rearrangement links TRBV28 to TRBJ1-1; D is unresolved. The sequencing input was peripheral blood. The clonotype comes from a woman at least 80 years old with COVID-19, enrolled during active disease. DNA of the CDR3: TGTGCCAGCAGTTCTAGACGGAGGGAGGTATTCCGAGCTTTCTTT. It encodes CASSSRRREVFRAFF.